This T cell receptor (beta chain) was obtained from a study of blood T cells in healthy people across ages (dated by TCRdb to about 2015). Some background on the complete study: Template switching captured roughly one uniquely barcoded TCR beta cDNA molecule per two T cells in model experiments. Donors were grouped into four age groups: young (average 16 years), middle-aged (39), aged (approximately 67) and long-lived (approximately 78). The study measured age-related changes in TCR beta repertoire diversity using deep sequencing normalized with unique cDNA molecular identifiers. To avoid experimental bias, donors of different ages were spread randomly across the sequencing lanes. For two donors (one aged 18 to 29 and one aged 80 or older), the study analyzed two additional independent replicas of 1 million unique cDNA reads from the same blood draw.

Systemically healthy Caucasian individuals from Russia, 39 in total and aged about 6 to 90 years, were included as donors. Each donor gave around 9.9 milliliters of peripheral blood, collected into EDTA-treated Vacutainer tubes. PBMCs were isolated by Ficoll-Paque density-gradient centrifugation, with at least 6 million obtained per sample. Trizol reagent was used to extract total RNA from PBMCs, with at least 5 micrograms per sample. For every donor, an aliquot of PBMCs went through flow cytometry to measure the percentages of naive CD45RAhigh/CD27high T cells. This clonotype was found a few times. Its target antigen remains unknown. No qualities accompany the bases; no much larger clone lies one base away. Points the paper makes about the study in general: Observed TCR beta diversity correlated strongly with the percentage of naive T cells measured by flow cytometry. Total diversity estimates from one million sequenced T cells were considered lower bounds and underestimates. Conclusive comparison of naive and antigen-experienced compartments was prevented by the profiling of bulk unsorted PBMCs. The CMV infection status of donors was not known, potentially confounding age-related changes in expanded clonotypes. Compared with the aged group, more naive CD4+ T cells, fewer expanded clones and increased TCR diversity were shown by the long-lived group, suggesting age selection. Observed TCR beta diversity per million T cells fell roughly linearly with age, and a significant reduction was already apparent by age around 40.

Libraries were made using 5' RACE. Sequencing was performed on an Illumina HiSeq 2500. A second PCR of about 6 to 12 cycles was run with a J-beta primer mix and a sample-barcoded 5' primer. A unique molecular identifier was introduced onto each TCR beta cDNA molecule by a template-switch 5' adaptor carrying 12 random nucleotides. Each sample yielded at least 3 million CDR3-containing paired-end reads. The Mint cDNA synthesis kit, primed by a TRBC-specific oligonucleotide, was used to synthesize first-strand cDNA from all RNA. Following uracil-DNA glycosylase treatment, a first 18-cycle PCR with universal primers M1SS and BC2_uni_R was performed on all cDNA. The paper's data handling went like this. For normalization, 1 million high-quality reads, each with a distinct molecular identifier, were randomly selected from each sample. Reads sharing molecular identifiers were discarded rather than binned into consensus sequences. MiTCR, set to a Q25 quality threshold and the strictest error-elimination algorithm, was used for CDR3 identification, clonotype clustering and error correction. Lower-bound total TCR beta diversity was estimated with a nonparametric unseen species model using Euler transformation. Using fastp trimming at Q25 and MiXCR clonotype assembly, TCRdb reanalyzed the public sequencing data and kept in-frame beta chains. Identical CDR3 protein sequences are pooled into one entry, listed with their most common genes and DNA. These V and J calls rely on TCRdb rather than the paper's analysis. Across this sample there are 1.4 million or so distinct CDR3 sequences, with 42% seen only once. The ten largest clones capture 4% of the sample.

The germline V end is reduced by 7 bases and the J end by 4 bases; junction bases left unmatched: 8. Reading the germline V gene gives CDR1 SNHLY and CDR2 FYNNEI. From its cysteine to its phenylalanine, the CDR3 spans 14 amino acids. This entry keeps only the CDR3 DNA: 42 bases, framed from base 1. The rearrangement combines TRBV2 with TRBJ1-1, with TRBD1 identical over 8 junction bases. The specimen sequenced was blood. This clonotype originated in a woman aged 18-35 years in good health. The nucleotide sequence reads TGTGCCAGCAAATTCCAGGGGGCGGTCACTGAAGCTTTCTTT. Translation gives CASKFQGAVTEAFF. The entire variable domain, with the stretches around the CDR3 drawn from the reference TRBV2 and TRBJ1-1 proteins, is EPEVTQTPSHQVTQMGQEVILRCVPISNHLYFYWYRQILGQKVEFLVSFYNNEISEKSEIFDDQFSVERPDGSNFTLKIRSTKLEDSAMYFCASKFQGAVTEAFFGQGTRLTVV.